The source of this T cell receptor beta chain is a study of T-cell memory formation after mild COVID-19. Overall study context: Clustering of TCRs was largely donor specific.

TCRdb recomputed calls from the 5' RACE reads with MiXCR, one row per CDR3 protein. Among 300,000 to 400,000 distinct CDR3 sequences listed, over 10% were seen once. This sequence originates from a young man who had mild COVID-19 (a few samples of this study predate the infection). Cell type and time point are not known. The specimen was PBMCs or a T cell subset sorted from them (not recorded which).

CDR3 DNA sequence: TGCGCCAGCAGCCAGACCCCGAGGGAGGGGCATGGCTACACCTTC. It specifies CASSQTPREGHGYTF. V and J are TRBV4-3 and TRBJ1-2; a possible D gene is TRBD1 (5 bases). Per the germline V gene, CDR1 is LGHNA and CDR2 is YSLEER. Trimming removed 3 bases from V and 6 bases from J, with 17 bases in between. CDR3 size: 15 residues.